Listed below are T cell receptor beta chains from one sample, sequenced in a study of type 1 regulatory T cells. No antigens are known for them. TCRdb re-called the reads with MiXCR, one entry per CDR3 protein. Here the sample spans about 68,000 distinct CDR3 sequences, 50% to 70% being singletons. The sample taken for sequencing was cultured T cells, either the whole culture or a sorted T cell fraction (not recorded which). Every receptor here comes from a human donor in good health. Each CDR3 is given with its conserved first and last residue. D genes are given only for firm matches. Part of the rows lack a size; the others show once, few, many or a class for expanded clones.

CASSIDMGLAGAANEQFF,TGTGCCAGTAGTATAGATATGGGACTAGCGGGAGCGGCCAATGAGCAGTTCTTC,TRBJ2-1,.,TRBV19,TRBD2
CSASVNTGELFF,TGCAGTGCCAGCGTGAACACCGGGGAGCTGTTTTTT,TRBJ2-2,.,TRBV20-1,.
CASSVAGIRTDTQYF,TGTGCCAGCAGTGTCGCCGGGATCCGGACAGATACGCAGTATTTT,TRBJ2-3,few,TRBV2,.
CATSGLAGDNEQFF,TGTGCCACCTCGGGACTAGCGGGAGACAATGAGCAGTTCTTC,TRBJ2-1,.,TRBV10-3,TRBD2
CAISDDRRYGYTF,TGTGCCATCAGTGATGACAGGAGGTATGGCTACACCTTC,TRBJ1-2,.,TRBV10-3,.
CASSYREAYPIYF,TGTGCCAGCAGTTACCGGGAAGCATACCCCATATATTTT,TRBJ1-3,once,TRBV6-5,.
CASSFAGTQETQYF,TGTGCCAGCAGCTTCGCCGGGACACAAGAGACCCAGTACTTC,TRBJ2-5,.,TRBV5-4,.
CSAIQTSGATYEQYF,TGCAGTGCTATCCAGACTAGCGGGGCAACGTACGAGCAGTACTTC,TRBJ2-7,.,TRBV20-1,TRBD2
CATSRVARSYEQYF,TGTGCCACCAGCAGAGTAGCCAGATCCTACGAGCAGTACTTC,TRBJ2-7,few,TRBV15,.
CSADGYKPPEQFF,TGCAGTGCAGATGGCTATAAACCCCCGGAGCAGTTCTTC,TRBJ2-1,.,TRBV20-1,.
CASSLRAGGPWEQYF,TGTGCCAGCAGCTTACGGGCGGGAGGACCCTGGGAGCAGTACTTC,TRBJ2-7,few,TRBV7-2,TRBD2
CASGVVQGRTDTQYF,TGTGCCAGCGGCGTAGTACAGGGACGTACAGATACGCAGTATTTT,TRBJ2-3,.,TRBV9,.
CASSLGDGSTDTQYF,TGTGCCAGCAGCTTGGGGGACGGAAGCACAGATACGCAGTATTTT,TRBJ2-3,.,TRBV5-5,.
CASSLLTGAGTGELFF,TGCGCCAGCAGCTTGTTGACGGGAGCGGGGACCGGGGAGCTGTTTTTT,TRBJ2-2,.,TRBV5-1,TRBD2
CSAKRELNTEAFF,TGCAGTGCTAAAAGGGAGTTAAACACTGAAGCTTTCTTT,TRBJ1-1,.,TRBV20-1,.
CASTPPRGEQYF,TGTGCCAGCACCCCTCCAAGGGGCGAGCAGTACTTC,TRBJ2-7,.,TRBV7-2,.
CASVREKRDEQFF,TGTGCCAGCGTTCGGGAGAAGAGGGATGAGCAGTTCTTC,TRBJ2-1,.,TRBV2,.